The rows below give T cell receptor beta chains drawn from one sample of a study of T-cell memory formation after mild COVID-19. One entry per CDR3 protein results from TCRdb running MiXCR on the 5' RACE reads. The repertoire holds fewer than 95,000 distinct CDR3 sequences, with roughly an eighth as singletons. Sequencing input: PBMCs or a T cell subset sorted from them (not recorded which). These TCRs come from an adult woman who had mild COVID-19 (a few samples of this study predate the infection). Cell type and time point are not known. CDR3s leave out the opening cysteine and the closing phenylalanine or tryptophan.

v_call	j_call	cdr3_aa
TRBV7-7	TRBJ2-3	ASSLVFTDTQY
TRBV24-1	TRBJ2-1	ATEQGANEQF
TRBV2	TRBJ2-5	ASSGGGGAQETQY
TRBV5-1	TRBJ2-4	ASSSWTENIQY
TRBV19	TRBJ2-1	ASSIDGRPYNEQF
TRBV4-2	TRBJ2-7	ASSQTGSREQY
TRBV5-1	TRBJ2-2	ASSSRTGELF
TRBV29-1	TRBJ2-1	SVVGMGTGAYNEQF
TRBV20-1	TRBJ1-5	SARGGEASNQPQH
TRBV27	TRBJ2-7	ASSLSGGTELYEQY
TRBV7-6	TRBJ1-6	ASSLGQGPNSPLH
TRBV7-6	TRBJ2-7	ASSEGGPYEQY
TRBV27	TRBJ2-7	ASRLAGGSYEQY
TRBV29-1	TRBJ2-1	SVEDPGSYNEQF
TRBV7-6	TRBJ1-4	ASSFTGGVNEKLF
TRBV4-1	TRBJ2-3	ASSQLLSGYTDTQY
TRBV6-5	TRBJ2-7	ASSYTDRGSEQY
TRBV4-2	TRBJ2-4	ASSQFRQNIQY